The 30 T cell receptor beta chains presented below share a single source sample, sequenced in a study of identical twins. MiXCR was run by TCRdb on the 5' RACE reads, yielding one entry per CDR3 protein. Among roughly 540,000 distinct CDR3 sequences listed, around 20% were seen once. This sample was also put to use in a study of T cells expressing NK-cell markers.

Source material: CD4+ T cells sorted from blood. Every receptor here comes from a woman aged 18-35 years in good health.

The sample holds a few counts of this clonotype. The chain joins TRBV5-1 to TRBJ2-7, with TRBD2 identical over 9 bases. CDR3 length: 16 residues. With 3 bases clipped from V and 3 bases from J, the junction kept 10 bases outside the gene matches. CDR1 is SGHRS, CDR2 YFSETQ, per germline. Here the CDR3 DNA reads TGCGCCAGCAGCTCGCCGGGTAGCGGGAGAGGCTACGAGCAGTACTTC. Residues: CASSSPGSGRGYEQYF.

The chain employs TRBV7-2 and TRBJ2-2; D remains unclear. The length of the CDR3 is 13 residues. V was cut by 3 bases and J by 6 bases, with 8 bases left in between. Germline V gives CDR1 SGHTA, CDR2 FQGNSA. As DNA, the CDR3 is TGTGCCAGCAGCTTTCGACTGTCCGGGGAGCTGTTTTTT. Translation gives CASSFRLSGELFF.

The chain uses TRBV7-2 and TRBJ2-2, with D unresolved. The CDR3 sequence is 11 residues long. Per the germline V gene, CDR1 is SGHTA and CDR2 is FQGNSA. Trimming removed 5 bases from V and 6 bases from J, with 4 bases in between. The CDR3 loop reads CASSMAGELFF. CDR3 nucleotides: TGTGCCAGCAGCATGGCCGGGGAGCTGTTTTTT.

J is TRBJ2-2 and V is TRBV10-3; D gene uncertain. Germline CDR1 reads ENHRY; CDR2 reads SYGVKD. The CDR3 runs 17 residues. The V gene lost 4 bases and the J gene lost 1 base, with 16 bases spanning the gap. The CDR3 region is CAISAEPIRGNTGELFF. The DNA for the CDR3 is TGTGCCATCAGTGCGGAGCCGATCCGCGGGAACACCGGGGAGCTGTTTTTT.

The chain employs TRBV12-3 or TRBV12-4 and TRBJ1-2; 10 bases map to TRBD1. The trim removed 5 bases at V and 7 bases at J, leaving 7 bases unmatched. The CDR3 totals 14 residues. CDR3 in amino acids: CASSQTGGSAGYTF. In DNA form, the CDR3 reads TGTGCCAGCAGTCAGACAGGGGGCTCCGCTGGCTACACCTTC.

The chain recombines TRBV7-8 with TRBJ2-1; TRBD1 might be the D (5 bases). CDR1 SGHVS and CDR2 FQNEAQ come from the germline V gene. This CDR3 has 16 amino acids. Trimming shortened V by 3 bases and J by 3 bases, and 15 bases separated the two germline ends. The CDR3 DNA reads as TGTGCCAGCAGCTTGACAGACAGACGCTACTACAATGAGCAGTTCTTC. It codes for CASSLTDRRYYNEQFF.

With respect to this clonotype: The junction and the germline gene differ at one end; a read error may be behind it. This chain links TRBV20-1 with TRBJ2-5; TRBD1 matches at 10 bases. The CDR3 totals 13 residues. Germline-derived CDR1 and CDR2 are DFQATT and SNEGSKA (reference sequence). This CDR3 reads CSARGTGVPTQYF. In DNA, the CDR3 is TGCAGTGCAAGAGGGACAGGGGTGCCGACCCAGTACTTC.

This sequence joins TRBV4-2 and TRBJ1-2; TRBD1 aligns across 8 bases. Trimming at V came to 3 bases and at J to 7 bases, leaving 7 bases not matched to a gene. This CDR3 region has 14 residues. CDR1 is LGHNA and CDR2 is YNFKEQ in the germline V gene. The CDR3 spells CASSQADREGGYTF. The CDR3 bases are TGTGCCAGCAGCCAGGCGGACAGGGAGGGTGGCTACACCTTC.

This chain joins TRBV7-3 and TRBJ1-2; no clear D gene. CDR3 length: 15 amino acids. CDR1 is SGHTA and CDR2 is FQGTGA in the germline V gene. The ends were cut back, 2 bases at V and 0 bases at J, with 10 bases in the middle. CDR3 sequence (DNA): TGTGCCAGCAGCTTATGGGGAGAAGCTAACTATGGCTACACCTTC. Amino acid sequence: CASSLWGEANYGYTF.

This clonotype was seen repeatedly, ten times or more. The chain uses TRBV20-1 and TRBJ1-1; D might be TRBD1 (6 bases). Germline lookup yields CDR1 DFQATT and CDR2 SNEGSKA (reference sequence). The CDR3 consists of 11 residues. The V end was cut by 8 bases, the J end by 1 base, with 8 bases between. The CDR3 region is CSTGTNTEAFF. Here the CDR3 DNA reads TGCAGTACAGGGACGAACACTGAAGCTTTCTTT.

This chain links TRBV12-3 or TRBV12-4 with TRBJ1-1; possible D gene TRBD1, 5 bases. The CDR3 length is 15 residues. Trimming left V 3 bases short and J 4 bases short, with 15 bases between. CDR3 sequence (DNA): TGTGCCAGCAGTTTGGAGGCCAGGGTGGGCACTGAAGCTTTCTTT. Its translation is CASSLEARVGTEAFF.

The CDR3 DNA reads as TGTGCCAGCAGCGTAGACTATTTTGGGGAAAAACTGTTTTTT. The encoded protein is CASSVDYFGEKLFF. The V gene is TRBV9, the J gene TRBJ1-4; D not resolved. V was shortened by 0 bases and J by 8 bases, with 11 bases between the two germline ends. The germline gives CDR1 SGDLS, CDR2 YYNGEE. The CDR3 covers 14 residues. Combining the CDR3 with reference TRBV9 and TRBJ1-4 gives the whole variable domain DSGVTQTPKHLITATGQRVTLRCSPRSGDLSVYWYQQSLDQGLQFLIQYYNGEERAKGNILERFSAQQFPDLHSELNLSSLELGDSALYFCASSVDYFGEKLFFGSGTQLSVL.

This clonotype has just a few counts. The chain's CDR3 is CSARDNWGRGPGYTF. The CDR3 coding sequence is TGCAGTGCTAGAGATAATTGGGGGAGGGGGCCTGGCTACACCTTC. The chain couples TRBV20-1 to TRBJ1-2; 7 bases are shared with TRBD1. This CDR3 is 15 amino acids long. CDR1 DFQATT and CDR2 SNEGSKA come from the germline V gene (reference sequence). The junction had 11 bases not matched to a gene; V was cut back by 0 bases and J by 7 bases.

This chain uses TRBV5-1 with TRBJ2-1; 13 bases are shared with TRBD2. CDR1 SGHRS and CDR2 YFSETQ come from the germline V gene. This CDR3 contains 16 residues. Trimming took 0 bases from V and 3 from J; bases not matched to a gene: 0. Here the CDR3 reads CASSLGTSGSYNEQFF. The CDR3 nucleotides are TGCGCCAGCAGCTTGGGGACTAGCGGGAGCTACAATGAGCAGTTCTTC.

J is TRBJ2-7 and V is TRBV7-6; 10 nucleotides agree with TRBD2. This CDR3 region has 16 residues. Germline trimming cut 1 base from V and 1 base from J; bases unmatched to any gene: 4. Germline V gene data show CDR1 as SGHVS and CDR2 as FNYEAQ. The CDR3 sequence: CASSLGGAGGSYEQYF. CDR3 coding DNA: TGTGCCAGCAGCTTAGGTGGAGCGGGAGGGTCCTACGAGCAGTACTTC. Looking up the rest from reference TRBV7-6 and TRBJ2-7 gives the full variable domain: GAGVSQSPRYKVTKRGQDVALRCDPISGHVSLYWYRQALGQGPEFLTYFNYEAQQDKSGLPNDRFSAERPEGSISTLTIQRTEQRDSAMYRCASSLGGAGGSYEQYFGPGTRLTVT.

This chain links TRBV5-1 with TRBJ2-7; D may correspond to TRBD1 or TRBD2 (6 bases each). Germline assignment: CDR1 SGHRS and CDR2 YFSETQ. CDR3 length equals 16 residues. Trimming took off 0 bases at V and 2 bases at J, with 15 bases between the two ends. CDR3 sequence: CASSLEGTGGPYEQYF. CDR3 DNA: TGCGCCAGCAGCTTGGAAGGGACTGGGGGGCCCTACGAGCAGTACTTC.

This chain uses TRBV20-1 with TRBJ2-3; 11 nucleotides match TRBD2. V was pared by 6 bases and J by 4 bases, with 12 bases of the junction left unmatched. The CDR3 is 16 residues long. Germline V lookup: CDR1 DFQATT, CDR2 SNEGSKA (reference sequence). CDR3 protein: CSARGTSGRLADTQYF. The CDR3 DNA is TGCAGTGCCCGTGGCACTAGCGGGAGATTGGCAGATACGCAGTATTTT.

This clonotype has more than one count but fewer than ten. The V and J genes are TRBV20-1 and TRBJ2-7, with 11 bases identical to TRBD2. The CDR3 loop spans 13 amino acids. CDR1 and CDR2 from the germline V gene are DFQATT and SNEGSKA (reference sequence). After removal of 4 bases from V and 8 bases from J, the junction contained 7 bases not matched to a gene. The CDR3 region is CSATTSGRAKQYF. The CDR3 nucleotides read TGCAGTGCTACCACTAGCGGGAGAGCTAAGCAGTACTTC.

This clonotype was recorded at least ten times. The CDR3 protein is CSATSGAEETQYF. In DNA, the CDR3 is TGCAGTGCTACCAGCGGGGCTGAAGAGACCCAGTACTTC. The chain employs TRBV20-1 and TRBJ2-5; 7 bases are a match to TRBD2. V shed 4 bases, J shed 3 bases, and the junction held 5 bases outside the gene matches. This CDR3 region has 13 residues. Germline V lookup: CDR1 DFQATT, CDR2 SNEGSKA (reference sequence).

There are a few counts of this clonotype. The chain uses TRBV11-3 and TRBJ1-3; no clear D. Germline CDR1 SGHNT, CDR2 YENEEA. This CDR3 contains 17 residues. Trimming left V 0 bases short and J 9 bases short, with 21 bases between. The CDR3 sequence: CASSLEAHGPSPGTIYF. For the CDR3, the DNA is TGTGCCAGCAGCTTAGAAGCCCATGGTCCCTCCCCAGGCACCATATATTTT.

This clonotype has only a few counts. The chain is built from TRBV2 and TRBJ2-1; 7 nucleotides align to TRBD2. CDR1 is SNHLY and CDR2 is FYNNEI in the germline V gene. The CDR3 extends over 13 amino acids. Trimming at V came to 7 bases and at J to 4 bases, leaving 4 bases not matched to a gene. The CDR3 reads CASNSGNYNEQFF. The CDR3 nucleotides are TGTGCCAGCAACAGCGGGAATTACAATGAGCAGTTCTTC.

This chain links TRBV5-1 with TRBJ1-4, with D possibly being TRBD1 (6 bases). The V end was cut by 1 base, the J end by 8 bases, with 18 bases between. In germline, CDR1 is SGHRS, CDR2 YFSETQ. The CDR3 covers 16 residues. The CDR3 coding sequence is TGCGCCAGCAGCTTGTACGGTCGGACAAGGGGGGAAAAACTGTTTTTT. Translation gives CASSLYGRTRGEKLFF.

In this sample, this clonotype turned up a few times. The genes are TRBV27 and TRBJ1-2, with 8 nucleotides matching TRBD1. The CDR3 has 15 amino acids. The V and J ends lost 4 bases and 4 bases, in that order; junction bases with no gene match: 8. CDR1 and CDR2 (germline): MNHEY, SMNVEV (reference sequence). The CDR3 nucleotides read TGTGCCAGCAGTTCCTCAGGGGGCGCAGGCTATGGCTACACCTTC. Its translation is CASSSSGGAGYGYTF.

This chain links TRBV20-1 with TRBJ2-3, with D hard to call. The V gene's germline CDR1 is DFQATT and CDR2 SNEGSKA (reference sequence). The V gene lost 2 bases and the J gene lost 1 base, with 10 bases spanning the gap. The length of the CDR3 is 14 residues. The CDR3 DNA reads TGCAGTGCTAGAAACGTGGTTGGCACAGATACGCAGTATTTT. Translating it yields CSARNVVGTDTQYF.

Note on this clonotype: At one of its ends the junction is not consistent with the germline gene, which may arise from a read error. This sequence joins TRBV20-1 and TRBJ1-6; a possible D gene is TRBD1 (5 bases). The germline gives CDR1 DFQATT, CDR2 SNEGSKA (reference sequence). The CDR3 is 12 residues long. CDR3 loop: CSAREGVAPLHF. The DNA for the CDR3 is TGCAGTGCCAGAGAAGGGGTAGCACCCCTCCACTTT.

V is TRBV20-1 and J is TRBJ2-7; 9 positions match TRBD1. V shed 5 bases and J 7 bases; nucleotides not matched to a gene: 9. Germline V gene data show CDR1 as DFQATT and CDR2 as SNEGSKA (reference sequence). The CDR3 spans 13 residues. For the CDR3, the DNA is TGCAGTGCTCCGGGACAGGGTACTTGGGAGCAGTACTTC. Protein: CSAPGQGTWEQYF.

The chain recombines TRBV9 with TRBJ1-2, with 9 bases matching TRBD1. Trimming at V came to 3 bases and at J to 5 bases, leaving 8 bases not matched to a gene. CDR3 length equals 15 residues. Per germline, CDR1 SGDLS and CDR2 YYNGEE. CDR3 DNA sequence: TGTGCCAGCAGCGCTCAGGGACAGGGCCTTTATGGCTACACCTTC. Translating it yields CASSAQGQGLYGYTF.

The rearrangement joins TRBV6-5 to TRBJ2-1; no clear D gene. The CDR3 covers 14 residues. V was cut by 2 bases and J by 7 bases, with 12 bases left in between. CDR1 and CDR2 from the germline V gene are MNHEY and SVGAGI. The CDR3 DNA follows: TGTGCCAGCAGTTACGGGCCCCCCGGGAATGAGCAGTTCTTC. Its translation is CASSYGPPGNEQFF.

This chain joins TRBV5-4 and TRBJ1-1; no definite D call. Trimming left V 4 bases short and J 3 bases short, with 7 bases between. CDR1 SGHNT and CDR2 YYREEE come from the germline V gene (reference sequence). The CDR3 is made up of 12 amino acids. CDR3 sequence (DNA): TGTGCCAGCAGCCAACTGGACACTGAAGCTTTCTTT. Its protein product is CASSQLDTEAFF.

This clonotype occurred many times. The gene calls are TRBV20-1 and TRBJ2-7, with 10 bases aligning to TRBD1. The CDR3 runs 12 residues. Germline CDR1 is DFQATT and CDR2 is SNEGSKA (reference sequence). V trimming: 8 bases; J trimming: 5 bases; junction bases outside the gene matches: 6. In DNA form, the CDR3 reads TGCAGTTCCCGGGACAGGGGCGACGAGCAGTACTTC. Translated, it gives CSSRDRGDEQYF.